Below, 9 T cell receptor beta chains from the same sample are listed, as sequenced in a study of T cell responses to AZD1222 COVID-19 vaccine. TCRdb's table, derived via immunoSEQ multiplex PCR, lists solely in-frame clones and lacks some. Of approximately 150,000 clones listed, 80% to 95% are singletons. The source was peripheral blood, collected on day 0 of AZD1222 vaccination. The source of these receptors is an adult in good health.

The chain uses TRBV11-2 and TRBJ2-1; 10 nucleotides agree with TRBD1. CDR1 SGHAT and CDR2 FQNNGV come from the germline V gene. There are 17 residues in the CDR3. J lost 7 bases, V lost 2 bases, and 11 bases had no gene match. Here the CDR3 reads CASSLRFRRQGANEQFF. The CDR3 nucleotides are TGTGCCAGCAGCTTAAGGTTTAGGAGACAGGGGGCAAATGAGCAGTTCTTC.

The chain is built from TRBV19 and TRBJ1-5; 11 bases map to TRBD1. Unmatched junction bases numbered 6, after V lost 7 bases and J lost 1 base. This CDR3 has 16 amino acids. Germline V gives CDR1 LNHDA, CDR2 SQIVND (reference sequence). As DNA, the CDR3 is TGTGCCAGTACTCCGGGACAGGGGGTGAGCAATCAGCCCCAGCATTTT. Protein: CASTPGQGVSNQPQHF.

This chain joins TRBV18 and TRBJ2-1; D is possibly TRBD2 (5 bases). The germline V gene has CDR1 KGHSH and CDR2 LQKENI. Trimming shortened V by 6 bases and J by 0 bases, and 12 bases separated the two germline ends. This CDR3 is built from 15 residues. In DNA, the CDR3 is TGTGCCAGCTCCCTGGACGGGGACTCCTACAATGAGCAGTTCTTC. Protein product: CASSLDGDSYNEQFF. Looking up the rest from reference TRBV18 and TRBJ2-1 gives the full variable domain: NAGVMQNPRHLVRRRGQEARLRCSPMKGHSHVYWYRQLPEEGLKFMVYLQKENIIDESGMPKERFSAEFPKEGPSILRIQQVVRGDSAAYFCASSLDGDSYNEQFFGPGTRLTVL.

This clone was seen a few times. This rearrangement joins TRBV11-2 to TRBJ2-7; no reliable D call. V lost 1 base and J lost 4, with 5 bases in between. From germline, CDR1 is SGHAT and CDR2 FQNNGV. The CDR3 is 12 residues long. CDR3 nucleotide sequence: TGTGCCAGCAGCTTAGTTCGGTACGAGCAGTACTTC. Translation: CASSLVRYEQYF.

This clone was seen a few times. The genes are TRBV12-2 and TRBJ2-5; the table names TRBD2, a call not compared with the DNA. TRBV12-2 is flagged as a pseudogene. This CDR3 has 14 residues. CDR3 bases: TGTGCAAGTCGCGCGGGACTAGCAGGCCAGACCCAGTACTTC. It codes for CASRAGLAGQTQYF.

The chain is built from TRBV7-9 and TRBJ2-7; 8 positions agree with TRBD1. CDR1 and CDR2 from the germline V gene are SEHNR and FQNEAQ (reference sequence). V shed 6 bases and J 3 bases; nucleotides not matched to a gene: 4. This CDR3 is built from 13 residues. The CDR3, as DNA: TGTGCCAGCAGGGGGACAGGAGTCTACGAGCAGTACTTC. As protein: CASRGTGVYEQYF.

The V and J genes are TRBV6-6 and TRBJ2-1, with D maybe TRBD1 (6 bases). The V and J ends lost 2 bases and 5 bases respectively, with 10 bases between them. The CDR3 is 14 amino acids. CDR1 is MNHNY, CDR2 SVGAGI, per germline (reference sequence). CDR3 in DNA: TGTGCCAGCAGTTACGGGACAAATGACAATGAGCAGTTCTTC. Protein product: CASSYGTNDNEQFF.

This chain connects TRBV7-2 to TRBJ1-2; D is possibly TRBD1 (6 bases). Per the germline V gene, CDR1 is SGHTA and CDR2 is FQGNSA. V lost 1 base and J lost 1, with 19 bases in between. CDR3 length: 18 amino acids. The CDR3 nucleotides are TGTGCCAGCAGCTTAGTGGCCCCGACAGGCTTTCTTAACTATGGCTACACCTTC. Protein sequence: CASSLVAPTGFLNYGYTF.

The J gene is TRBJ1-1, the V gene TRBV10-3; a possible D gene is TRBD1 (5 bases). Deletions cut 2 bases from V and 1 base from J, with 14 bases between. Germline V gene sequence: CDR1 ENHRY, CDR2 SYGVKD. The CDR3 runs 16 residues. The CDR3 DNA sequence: TGTGCCATCAGTGAGAGGGGCCGGGACGGGAACACTGAAGCTTTCTTT. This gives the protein CAISERGRDGNTEAFF.